What follows are 21 T cell receptor beta chains derived from one specimen sequenced in a study of blood T cell repertoires in COVID-19. Repertoires were generated with immunoSEQ multiplex PCR, while TCRdb's copy carries only in-frame clones and drops some. The table records fewer than 150,000 clones, 78% of them present only once. The specimen sequenced was peripheral blood. The source is a man aged 60-69 years who had recovered from COVID-19.

This clone was counted a single time. The gene calls are TRBV28 and TRBJ2-5; TRBD1 might be the D (5 bases). V lost 5 bases, J lost 0 bases, and 10 bases lay in between. The V gene's germline CDR1 is MDHEN and CDR2 SYDVKM. CDR3 size: 14 residues. The CDR3 here is CASSPWGDQETQYF. CDR3 in DNA: TGTGCCAGCAGTCCTTGGGGCGACCAAGAGACCCAGTACTTC.

A single count supports this clone. The chain combines TRBV6-5 with TRBJ1-1; 8 bases fit TRBD1. Germline V gene data show CDR1 as MNHEY and CDR2 as SVGAGI. The CDR3 loop spans 14 amino acids. Losses at the gene ends were 7 bases for V and 4 bases for J; bases not matched to a gene: 8. CDR3 in DNA: TGTGCCAGCAAACAGCAGGGGGCGGCCACTGAAGCTTTCTTT. It is translated as CASKQQGAATEAFF.

This sequence joins TRBV9 and TRBJ1-6; 7 nucleotides line up with TRBD1. The length of the CDR3 is 15 residues. V lost 0 bases to trimming and J lost 10 bases; unmatched junction nucleotides: 7. In germline, CDR1 is SGDLS, CDR2 YYNGEE. The CDR3 DNA follows: TGTGCCAGCAGCGTAGACCGACAGGGAGGATCACCCCTCCACTTT. Its translation is CASSVDRQGGSPLHF. The variable domain in full, completed from reference TRBV9 and TRBJ1-6, reads DSGVTQTPKHLITATGQRVTLRCSPRSGDLSVYWYQQSLDQGLQFLIQYYNGEERAKGNILERFSAQQFPDLHSELNLSSLELGDSALYFCASSVDRQGGSPLHFGNGTRLTVT.

This clone was seen only a few times. V is TRBV19 and J is TRBJ2-1; 7 bases line up with TRBD1. V gave up 5 bases and J gave up 6 bases; unmatched junction bases: 10. The germline gives CDR1 LNHDA, CDR2 SQIVND (reference sequence). This CDR3 contains 15 residues. The CDR3 DNA sequence: TGTGCCAGTAGTGCGCTGACAGGGTTGGGCAATGAGCAGTTCTTC. Residues: CASSALTGLGNEQFF.

The V call is TRBV5-4, the J call TRBJ2-3; the match to TRBD2 covers 10 bases. This CDR3 is 15 amino acids long. Trimming at V came to 4 bases and at J to 12 bases, leaving 14 bases not matched to a gene. Germline V CDR1 and CDR2: SGHNT, YYREEE (reference sequence). CDR3 DNA sequence: TGTGCCAGCAGCCCCCGGACTAGCGGCTCACATCCCCAGTATTTT. Its translation is CASSPRTSGSHPQYF.

In nucleotides, the CDR3 is TGTGCCAGCAGTTACTCGAAGGCAGGGTGGGGACAGCCCCAGCATTTT. This codes for CASSYSKAGWGQPQHF. The gene calls are TRBV6-2 or TRBV6-3 and TRBJ1-5; maybe TRBD1 (5 bases). There are 16 residues in the CDR3. In germline, CDR1 is MNHEY, CDR2 SVGEGT. Trimming removed 0 bases from V and 7 bases from J, with 16 bases in between.

The V and J genes are TRBV2 and TRBJ2-1; TRBD2 aligns across 14 bases. This CDR3 region has 15 residues. The germline V gene encodes CDR1 SNHLY and CDR2 FYNNEI. Losses at the gene ends were 4 bases for V and 8 bases for J; bases not matched to a gene: 4. CDR3: CASSVGTSGSHEQFF. As DNA, the CDR3 is TGTGCCAGCAGTGTCGGGACTAGCGGGAGCCATGAGCAGTTCTTC. The complete variable domain, with remaining parts taken from reference TRBV2 and TRBJ2-1, reads EPEVTQTPSHQVTQMGQEVILRCVPISNHLYFYWYRQILGQKVEFLVSFYNNEISEKSEIFDDQFSVERPDGSNFTLKIRSTKLEDSAMYFCASSVGTSGSHEQFFGPGTRLTVL.

The rearrangement joins TRBV25-1 to TRBJ2-1; TRBD2 aligns across 8 bases. V lost 6 bases to trimming and J lost 5 bases; unmatched junction nucleotides: 12. The germline V gene encodes CDR1 MGHDK and CDR2 SYGVNS. This CDR3 has 16 amino acids. The CDR3 loop is CASRGREEGTNNEQFF. The DNA of the CDR3 is TGTGCCAGCAGGGGGCGGGAGGAGGGAACTAACAATGAGCAGTTCTTC.

V and J are TRBV2 and TRBJ2-3; D may be TRBD2 (5 bases). CDR3 length: 13 amino acids. Looked up from germline, CDR1 is SNHLY and CDR2 is FYNNEI. With 2 bases removed from V and 6 bases from J, the gap between germline ends came to 9 bases. The CDR3 nucleotides read TGTGCCAGCAGTGAATCTCGGAGGGATACGCAGTATTTT. This encodes CASSESRRDTQYF.

The rearrangement joins TRBV7-8 to TRBJ2-2; TRBD2 might be the D (6 bases). V was trimmed by 8 bases and J by 6 bases, leaving 16 bases between them. Germline V gene sequence: CDR1 SGHVS, CDR2 FQNEAQ. There are 14 residues in the CDR3. Here the CDR3 reads CASGVWGEAGELFF. In DNA, the CDR3 is TGTGCCAGCGGGGTCTGGGGGGAGGCCGGGGAGCTGTTTTTT.

The chain joins TRBV3-1 (or the pseudogene TRBV3-2) to TRBJ2-7, with TRBD2 matching over 7 bases. The CDR3 is 15 amino acids. CDR1 is LGHDT and CDR2 is YNNKEL in the germline V gene (reference sequence). The V gene end was trimmed by 5 bases and the J gene end by 3 bases; junction bases not matched to a gene: 10. CDR3 amino acids: CASSEPLAGHYEQYF. The CDR3 DNA follows: TGTGCCAGCAGCGAACCTTTAGCGGGCCACTACGAGCAGTACTTC.

CDR3 in amino acids: CASSTSRPYRGEAYEQYF. In nucleotides, the CDR3 is TGCGCCAGCAGCACCTCACGACCTTACAGGGGCGAAGCCTACGAGCAGTACTTC. The rearrangement links TRBV5-1 to TRBJ2-7; 7 bases match TRBD1. This CDR3 has 18 amino acids. CDR1 is SGHRS and CDR2 is YFSETQ in the germline V gene. The junction had 18 bases not matched to a gene; V was cut back by 4 bases and J by 2 bases. Based on the CDR3 plus reference TRBV5-1 and TRBJ2-7, the full variable domain is KAGVTQTPRYLIKTRGQQVTLSCSPISGHRSVSWYQQTPGQGLQFLFEYFSETQRNKGNFPGRFSGRQFSNSRSEMNVSTLELGDSALYLCASSTSRPYRGEAYEQYFGPGTRLTVT.

The genes are TRBV20-1 and TRBJ2-4, with D possibly being TRBD2 (5 bases). CDR1 DFQATT and CDR2 SNEGSKA come from the germline V gene (reference sequence). The ends were cut back, 3 bases at V and 0 bases at J, with 12 bases in the middle. The CDR3 has 15 residues. The CDR3 nucleotides read TGCAGTGCTAGTCCTATCGGGGTAGCCAAAAACATTCAGTACTTC. Its protein product is CSASPIGVAKNIQYF.

This clone occurred a few times. V is TRBV7-8 and J is TRBJ1-2, with 7 bases that match TRBD1. The V segment lost 5 bases and the J segment 10 bases; nucleotides outside the gene matches: 7. The CDR3 extends over 12 amino acids. Germline loops: CDR1 SGHVS, CDR2 FQNEAQ. CDR3 residues: CASSAPTGIYTF. Here the CDR3 DNA reads TGTGCCAGCAGCGCCCCGACAGGGATCTACACCTTC.

The chain combines TRBV4-2 with TRBJ2-5; 9 positions agree with TRBD1. This CDR3 has 17 residues. V was pared by 0 bases and J by 1 base, with 6 bases of the junction left unmatched. Per germline, CDR1 LGHNA and CDR2 YNFKEQ. The CDR3 spells CASSQEGQGPSQETQYF. The CDR3 DNA sequence: TGTGCCAGCAGCCAAGAAGGACAGGGGCCCTCCCAAGAGACCCAGTACTTC.

V is TRBV7-2 and J is TRBJ2-5, with D perhaps matching TRBD1 (5 bases). This CDR3 is 14 amino acids long. Germline CDR1 reads SGHTA; CDR2 reads FQGNSA. V gave up 1 base and J gave up 5 bases, with 11 bases separating them. CDR3 nucleotides: TGTGCCAGCAGCTTAGGTGGCAGGGTTGAGACCCAGTACTTC. The encoded protein is CASSLGGRVETQYF.

The V and J genes are TRBV19 and TRBJ1-3; 9 bases agree with TRBD1. Trimming cost V 5 bases and J 4 bases; bases outside gene matches: 6. This CDR3 is built from 15 residues. Germline V gene sequence: CDR1 LNHDA, CDR2 SQIVND (reference sequence). The DNA for the CDR3 is TGTGCCAGTAGTTCCGGGACAGGGCGCGGAAACACCATATATTTT. Translated, it gives CASSSGTGRGNTIYF.

This chain uses TRBV27 with TRBJ2-1; 9 bases are a match to TRBD2. The CDR3 runs 16 residues. Germline CDR1 is MNHEY and CDR2 is SMNVEV (reference sequence). V lost 1 base to trimming and J lost 7 bases; unmatched junction nucleotides: 8. Written as DNA, the CDR3 is TGTGCCAGCAGTTTATTTCGCGGGAGGGACTCGAATGAGCAGTTCTTC. Protein product: CASSLFRGRDSNEQFF.

The J gene is TRBJ2-5, the V gene TRBV19; possibly TRBD1 for D (5 bases). The CDR3 runs 14 residues. Trimming took 1 base from V and 2 from J, leaving 8 bases between them. Germline loops: CDR1 LNHDA, CDR2 SQIVND (reference sequence). The CDR3 nucleotides read TGTGCCAGTAGTATAGGGACAAGACAAGAGACCCAGTACTTC. Translating it yields CASSIGTRQETQYF. The whole variable domain, remainder taken from reference TRBV19 and TRBJ2-5, is DGGITQSPKYLFRKEGQNVTLSCEQNLNHDAMYWYRQDPGQGLRLIYYSQIVNDFQKGDIAEGYSVSREKKESFPLTVTSAQKNPTAFYLCASSIGTRQETQYFGPGTRLLVL.

The V and J genes are TRBV9 and TRBJ2-2, with 8 bases matching TRBD2. J was trimmed by 3 bases and V by 3 bases; bases with no gene match: 22. The germline gives CDR1 SGDLS, CDR2 YYNGEE. The CDR3 is 21 residues long. The CDR3 coding sequence is TGTGCCAGCAGCGACCCTCGGGATAGCGGGAATATCGGCTCGCACACCGGGGAGCTGTTTTTT. This translates into CASSDPRDSGNIGSHTGELFF.

The V and J genes are TRBV5-5 and TRBJ2-1; 14 bases are shared with TRBD2. Per the germline V gene, CDR1 is SGHKS and CDR2 is YYEKEE (reference sequence). The CDR3 contains 16 residues. Germline trimming cut 4 bases from V and 5 bases from J; bases unmatched to any gene: 5. In nucleotides, the CDR3 is TGTGCCAGCAGCCCGCGACTAGCGGGAGGGAACAATGAGCAGTTCTTC. Amino acid sequence: CASSPRLAGGNNEQFF. The full variable domain, completed using reference TRBV5-5 and TRBJ2-1, is DAGVTQSPTHLIKTRGQQVTLRCSPISGHKSVSWYQQVLGQGPQFIFQYYEKEERGRGNFPDRFSARQFPNYSSELNVNALLLGDSALYLCASSPRLAGGNNEQFFGPGTRLTVL.